The rows below give T cell receptor beta chains drawn from one sample of a study of blood T cell repertoires in COVID-19. Using immunoSEQ multiplex PCR, the repertoire was profiled, and TCRdb retains in-frame clones only, with some absent. This sample has about 200,000 clones; 80% occur once, and the top ten carry approximately 7.4%. The sequencing input was PBMCs or T cells enriched from blood (not recorded which). The receptors originated from a woman in her forties with acute COVID-19. Each CDR3 is given without its conserved first and last residue. Fields, in order: J gene, V gene, CDR3 protein.

j_gene: TRBJ2-3
v_gene: TRBV6-5
CDR3aa: ASTQGGGGADTQY

j_gene: TRBJ1-6
v_gene: TRBV28
CDR3aa: ASSSPDRVSPPLH

j_gene: TRBJ2-2
v_gene: TRBV6-4
CDR3aa: ASSDYPSETGELF

j_gene: TRBJ2-6
v_gene: TRBV5-6
CDR3aa: ASSPVFTGGFSGANVLT

j_gene: TRBJ1-4
v_gene: TRBV6-5
CDR3aa: ASFGPEWEKLF

j_gene: TRBJ2-1
v_gene: TRBV6-1
CDR3aa: ASSDPVGQGFDNEQF

j_gene: TRBJ1-5
v_gene: TRBV20-1
CDR3aa: SASIQGNQPQH

j_gene: TRBJ1-1
v_gene: TRBV14
CDR3aa: ASSQERDTVAF

j_gene: TRBJ2-2
v_gene: TRBV19
CDR3aa: ASSPRREPGNTGELF

j_gene: TRBJ1-2
v_gene: TRBV28
CDR3aa: ASSFVSDYDGYT

j_gene: TRBJ1-1
v_gene: TRBV5-5
CDR3aa: ASSLESVNTEAF